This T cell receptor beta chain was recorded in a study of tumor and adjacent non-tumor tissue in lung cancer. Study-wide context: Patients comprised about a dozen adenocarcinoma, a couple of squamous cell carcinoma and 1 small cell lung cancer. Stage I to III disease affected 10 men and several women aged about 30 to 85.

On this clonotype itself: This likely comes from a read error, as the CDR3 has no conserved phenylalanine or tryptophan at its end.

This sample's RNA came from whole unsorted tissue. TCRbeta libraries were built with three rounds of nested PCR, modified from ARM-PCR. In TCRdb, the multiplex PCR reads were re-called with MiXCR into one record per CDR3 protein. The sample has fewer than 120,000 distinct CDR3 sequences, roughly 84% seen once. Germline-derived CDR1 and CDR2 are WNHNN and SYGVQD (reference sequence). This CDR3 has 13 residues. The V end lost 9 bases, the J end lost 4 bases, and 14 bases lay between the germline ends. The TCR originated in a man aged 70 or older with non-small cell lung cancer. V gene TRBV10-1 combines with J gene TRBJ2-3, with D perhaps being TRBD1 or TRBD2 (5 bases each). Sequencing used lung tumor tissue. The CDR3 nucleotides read TGCGCCAGGTCAGAGGGGACCCCAGATACGCAGTATCTT. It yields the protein CARSEGTPDTQYL.